Listed below are T cell receptor beta chains from one sample, sequenced in a study of cytomegalovirus exposure and HLA in healthy donors. Produced via immunoSEQ multiplex PCR; TCRdb's table is partial and in-frame only. The repertoire holds 90,000 to 150,000 clones, under 85% seen once, with 5.8% in the top ten. Specimen: PBMCs. These receptors were obtained from a man between 18 and 35 years old in good health and CMV-seropositive. CDR3s leave out the opening cysteine and the closing phenylalanine or tryptophan. Rows may omit the clone size; those that give it use once, few, many or a size class.

>TRBV4-1|NA
ASSRGTSGPYEQY
>TRBV7-2|once
ASSLGGTSGGQETQY
>TRBV6-6|few
ASSTTGLTYEQY
>TRBV6-1|NA
ASTPLGAEAF
>TRBV21-1|NA
ASSWGDGGVVETQY
>TRBV5-1|few
ASSLPRTGELSGANVLT
>TRBV2|NA
ASRAGTSGSGEQY
>TRBV7-8|NA
ASSPYPGAGEKLF
>TRBV29-1|NA
SGKRGTAADGEAF
>TRBV9|NA
ASSGETWYGYT
>TRBV30|NA
AWKDIGNEKLF
>TRBV5-4|NA
ASSRTQGLDEKLF
>TRBV10-1|NA
ASRGQESSPLH
>TRBV7-8|NA
ASSLERLSNQPQH
>TRBV2|NA
ATPLTDNYNYGYT
>TRBV6-5|NA
ASFFKQKAAYEQY
>TRBV7-9|NA
ASSLGINYGYT
>TRBV5-1|NA
ASTLGLMADTEAF
>TRBV5-1|few
ASSLARATNEKLF
>TRBV6-5|NA
ASRRTSDIYEQY
>TRBV28|NA
ASSSHRNYGYT
>TRBV15|once
ATSRGDTNTEAF
>TRBV18|NA
ASSPRVTEAF